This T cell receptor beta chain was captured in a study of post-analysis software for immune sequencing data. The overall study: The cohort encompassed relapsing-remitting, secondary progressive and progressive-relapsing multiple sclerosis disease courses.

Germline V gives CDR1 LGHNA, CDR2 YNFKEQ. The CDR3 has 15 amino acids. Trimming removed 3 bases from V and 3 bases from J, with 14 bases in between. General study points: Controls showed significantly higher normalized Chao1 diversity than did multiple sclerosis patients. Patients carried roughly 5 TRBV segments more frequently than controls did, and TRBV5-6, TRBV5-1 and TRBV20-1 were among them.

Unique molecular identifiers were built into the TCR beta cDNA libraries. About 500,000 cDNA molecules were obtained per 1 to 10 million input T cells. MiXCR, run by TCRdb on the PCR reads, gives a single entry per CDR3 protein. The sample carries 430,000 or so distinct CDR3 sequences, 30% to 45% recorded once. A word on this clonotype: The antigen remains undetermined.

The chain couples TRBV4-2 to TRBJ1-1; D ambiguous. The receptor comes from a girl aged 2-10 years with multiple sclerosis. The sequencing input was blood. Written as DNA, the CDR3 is TGTGCCAGCAGCCATCCTGGCCGGACGGACACTGAAGCTTTCTTT. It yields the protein CASSHPGRTDTEAFF.